This TCR beta chain was identified during a study of shared clonotypes between healthy human individuals. Study-level findings and limits: Represented diversity, genetic and exposure-history alike, was limited by few donors.

Germline V CDR1 and CDR2: MGHDK, SYGVNS. The CDR3 runs 16 residues. Trimming left V 6 bases short and J 0 bases short, with 15 bases between. A remark on this clone: What it binds is unknown.

Only CD45RO-negative cells positively selected for CCR7 counted as naive CD8 cells, so terminally differentiated effector memory CD45RA+ cells were excluded. Assay: immunoSEQ multiplex PCR; the TCRdb copy retains only in-frame clones and omits some. Found here are hundreds of thousands of clones, about 91% of them singletons; the top ten hold roughly 24%. The chain joins TRBV25-1 to TRBJ1-5; D gene unclear. The specimen sequenced was naive CD8+ T cells sorted from blood. This TCR was sampled from a man younger than 45 in good health. Written as DNA, the CDR3 is TGTGCCAGCAGGAGCCTGGCTCCGGGTAGCAATCAGCCCCAGCATTTT. Protein sequence: CASRSLAPGSNQPQHF.